This passage covers 32 T cell receptor beta chains from one sample sequenced in a study of tumor-infiltrating lymphocytes in primary liver carcinoma. The template, roughly 0.45 ug total RNA, yielded TCR beta cDNA made with a constant-region primer. Slightly modified ARM-PCR with three nested multiplex PCR rounds yielded TCR beta libraries. Primers for the first two PCR rounds were TRBV1-TRBV30 forward primers and a C-beta reverse primer (about 10 cycles per round). TCRdb re-derived calls from the multiplex PCR reads in MiXCR, one entry per CDR3 protein. The sample yields about 74,000 distinct CDR3 sequences, approximately 70% seen once. It was from approximately 20-30 mg of unsorted bulk tissue that RNA and DNA were co-extracted. Specimen: liver tumor tissue from sampling region 4. Stated subset: tumor region T4, right-lateral pole. These receptors originate from a middle-aged man with primary liver carcinoma and hepatitis B virus infection.

On this clonotype itself: At one of its ends the junction is not consistent with the germline gene, which may arise from a read error. This rearrangement joins TRBV11-2 to TRBJ1-4; possible D gene TRBD1, 5 bases. From germline, CDR1 is SGHAT and CDR2 FQNNGV. There are 14 residues in the CDR3. CDR3 sequence reads: CVSCLGSGHEKLFF. CDR3 bases: TGTGTCAGCTGCCTGGGGTCAGGGCATGAAAAACTGTTTTTT. Together with reference TRBV11-2 and TRBJ1-4, the CDR3 gives the full variable domain: EAGVAQSPRYKIIEKRQSVAFWCNPISGHATLYWYQQILGQGPKLLIQFQNNGVVDDSQLPKDRFSAERLKGVDSTLKIQPAKLEDSAVYLCVSCLGSGHEKLFFGSGTQLSVL.

Of note for this clonotype: A much bigger clone sits one base away, suggesting this may be a read error. The CDR3 DNA follows: TGTGCCAGCATACGACTAGCCGGAGACGAGCAGTACTTC. Translation gives CASIRLAGDEQYF. The V and J genes are TRBV28 and TRBJ2-7, with 7 bases identical to TRBD2. J lost 5 bases, V lost 7 bases, and 8 bases had no gene match. The length of the CDR3 is 13 residues. CDR1 and CDR2 (germline): MDHEN, SYDVKM.

Concerning this clonotype: Germline is not matched at one junction end, which may reflect a read error. V gene TRBV6-1 combines with J gene TRBJ2-7; weak D call: TRBD2 (5 bases). CDR3 length equals 14 residues. Germline values: CDR1 MNHNS, CDR2 SASEGT. This chain's CDR3 is CASCLRDKTYEQYF. CDR3 nucleotides: TGTGCCAGCTGCCTCCGGGATAAAACCTACGAACAGTACTTC.

This clonotype showed up just once. V and J are TRBV6-6 and TRBJ1-6, with D uncertain. Germline values: CDR1 MNHNY, CDR2 SVGAGI (reference sequence). CDR3 length equals 18 residues. V lost 1 base and J 7 bases, leaving 20 bases between the germline ends. The CDR3: CASSYFLRTQRWNSPLHF. DNA for the CDR3: TGTGCCAGCAGTTACTTTCTCCGGACCCAGAGGTGGAATTCACCCCTCCACTTT.

About this clonotype itself: The CDR3 does not end in the conserved phenylalanine or tryptophan, so this is likely a read error. The J gene is TRBJ2-4, the V gene TRBV11-1; 14 bases fit TRBD2. This CDR3 has 17 residues. Germline values: CDR1 SGHAT, CDR2 FQDESV (reference sequence). For the CDR3, the DNA is TGTGCCAGCAGCTTTTCAGGGACTAGCGGGAGCAAAAAGATTCAGTACCCC. Translated: CASSFSGTSGSKKIQYP.

Concerning this clonotype itself: This likely comes from a read error, as the CDR3 has no conserved phenylalanine or tryptophan at its end. The chain joins TRBV11-2 to TRBJ1-1; 9 bases are shared with TRBD1. This CDR3 contains 13 residues. CDR1 is SGHAT, CDR2 FQNNGV, per germline. CDR3: CESSRGGTGNAFI. CDR3 nucleotides: TGTGAAAGCAGCAGAGGCGGGACAGGGAATGCTTTCATT.

A word on this clonotype: Relative to the germline gene, one junction end is altered; a read error may explain this. This sequence joins TRBV7-9 and TRBJ2-7, with D perhaps TRBD2 (5 bases). This CDR3 has 13 residues. Germline lookup yields CDR1 SEHNR and CDR2 FQNEAQ (reference sequence). The DNA for the CDR3 is TGTGCCAGCGGCCCGTCTAGCTCCTACGAGCAATACTTC. Translation gives CASGPSSSYEQYF.

With respect to this clonotype: Given a much more abundant clone one base away, this may be a read error. V and J are TRBV10-3 and TRBJ1-4; TRBD1 might be the D (6 bases). Germline assignment: CDR1 ENHRY and CDR2 SYGVKD. The V end lost 6 bases, the J end lost 8 bases, and 16 bases lay between the germline ends. This CDR3 comprises 14 residues. The CDR3 loop is CAISSGDGKEKLFF. The CDR3 DNA sequence: TGTGCCATCAGCTCAGGGGACGGTAAAGAAAAACTGTTTTTT.

The chain is built from TRBV6-6 and TRBJ2-3; possibly TRBD1 or TRBD2 for D (5 bases each). In germline, CDR1 is MNHNY, CDR2 SVGAGI (reference sequence). This CDR3 has 15 amino acids. The CDR3 DNA reads as TGTATCAGCAGTTACGTCGGGGACGGCACAGATACGCAGTATTTT. It specifies CISSYVGDGTDTQYF.

Comment on this clonotype: A much larger clone lies a single base off, so this may be a read error. The V and J genes are TRBV12-3 or TRBV12-4 and TRBJ2-1; D is perhaps TRBD1 (5 bases). The CDR3 totals 11 residues. The CDR3: CTSSRGNEQFF. CDR3 bases: TGTACCAGCAGTAGGGGAAATGAGCAGTTCTTC.

As to this clonotype: Likely a read error: the CDR3 ends without its conserved phenylalanine or tryptophan. The DNA is omitted, as the CDR3 cannot be located on it reliably, and the CDR3 follows TCRdb's listing. The rearrangement uses TRBV11-2 and TRBJ2-1; the table's D call of TRBD2 was not tested on the DNA. Germline V gene lookup returns CDR1 SGHAT and CDR2 FQNNGV. The CDR3 is made up of 16 amino acids, end residues included. The CDR3 is CASSLDIGLAMGERFS.

For this clonotype: The junction differs from germline at one of its ends, possibly a read error. The genes are TRBV4-1 and TRBJ2-2, with 9 nucleotides matching TRBD2. There are 15 residues in the CDR3. Germline lookup yields CDR1 MGHRA and CDR2 YSYEKL. The CDR3 here is CASSQSSGNTGEPSF. DNA of the CDR3: TGCGCCAGCAGCCAATCTAGCGGGAACACAGGGGAGCCGTCTTTT.

The table lists this clonotype with many counts. The rearrangement uses TRBV19 and TRBJ2-7; 8 bases map to TRBD1. V lost 4 bases, J lost 3 bases, and 8 bases stayed unmatched. The CDR3 loop spans 15 amino acids. CDR1 is LNHDA and CDR2 is SQIVND in the germline V gene (reference sequence). The CDR3 here is CASSKAGQDGYEQYF. In nucleotides, the CDR3 is TGTGCCAGTAGTAAGGCGGGACAGGACGGCTACGAGCAGTACTTC.

This clonotype was seen at least ten times. The chain carries TRBV4-2 and TRBJ2-2, with 11 bases that match TRBD2. The CDR3 has 17 residues. Per germline, CDR1 LGHNA and CDR2 YNFKEQ. V gave up 4 bases and J gave up 4 bases; unmatched junction bases: 8. The CDR3 sequence: CASSRTTSGTGTGELFF. In DNA form, the CDR3 reads TGTGCCAGCAGCCGCACGACTAGCGGGACGGGCACCGGGGAGCTGTTTTTT.

The chain is built from TRBV11-2 and TRBJ2-2, with D possibly being TRBD2 (5 bases). This CDR3 comprises 16 residues. Germline V gives CDR1 SGHAT, CDR2 FQNNGV. V dropped 11 bases and J dropped 5 bases, with 24 bases sitting between them. CDR3 DNA: TGTGCCGGCAACTCAGTGGCGCTAGCAGGAACCGGGGAGCTGTTTTTT. This gives the protein CAGNSVALAGTGELFF.

In regard to this clonotype: A junction boundary mismatches the germline segment, possibly from a read error. The chain uses TRBV6-5 and TRBJ2-1; TRBD2 aligns across 8 bases. Germline V CDR1 and CDR2: MNHEY, SVGAGI. This CDR3 region has 15 residues. The chain's CDR3 is CGSSSLGSGSTEQFF. The CDR3 coding sequence is TGTGGCAGCAGTTCCCTCGGAAGCGGGAGCACTGAGCAGTTCTTT.

This clonotype was counted many times. V gene TRBV12-3 or TRBV12-4 combines with J gene TRBJ2-1; D unclear. With 6 bases removed from V and 0 bases from J, the gap between germline ends came to 15 bases. The CDR3 is 16 amino acids. The DNA of the CDR3 is TGTGCCAGCAGCTCCCCGACTCCGAGCTCCTACAATGAGCAGTTCTTC. This gives the protein CASSSPTPSSYNEQFF.

The chain joins TRBV29-1 to TRBJ1-2; 8 positions agree with TRBD1. Germline V CDR1 and CDR2: SQVTM, ANQGSEA. The CDR3 is made up of 13 amino acids. Losses at the gene ends were 5 bases for V and 6 bases for J; bases not matched to a gene: 8. CDR3 residues: CSVSTGGTDGYTF. The CDR3 nucleotides are TGCAGCGTTTCAACAGGGGGGACTGATGGCTACACCTTC. Using reference TRBV29-1 and TRBJ1-2 for the parts outside the CDR3, the full variable domain is SAVISQKPSRDICQRGTSLTIQCQVDSQVTMMFWYRQQPGQSLTLIATANQGSEATYESGFVIDKFPISRPNLTFSTLTVSNMSPEDSSIYLCSVSTGGTDGYTFGSGTRLTVV.

The gene calls are TRBV15 and TRBJ2-4; either TRBD1 or TRBD2 may supply D (5 bases each). The V end was cut by 0 bases, the J end by 2 bases, with 14 bases between. Germline-derived CDR1 and CDR2 are LNHNV and YYDKDF (reference sequence). The CDR3 is made up of 17 amino acids. The CDR3 coding sequence is TGTGCCACCAGCAGAGATGTGGGACCCCTCCCCAAAAACATTCAGTACTTC. Its translation: CATSRDVGPLPKNIQYF.

Comment on this clonotype: The junction does not match germline at one end; this may be a read error. V is TRBV11-2 and J is TRBJ2-7, with 9 positions matching TRBD1. The germline V gene encodes CDR1 SGHAT and CDR2 FQNNGV. The CDR3 has 15 residues. CDR3 loop: CASCFTGGRMYEQYF. Written as DNA, the CDR3 is TGTGCCAGCTGCTTTACAGGGGGCCGGATGTACGAGCAGTACTTC. The full variable domain, its missing parts supplied by reference TRBV11-2 and TRBJ2-7, is EAGVAQSPRYKIIEKRQSVAFWCNPISGHATLYWYQQILGQGPKLLIQFQNNGVVDDSQLPKDRFSAERLKGVDSTLKIQPAKLEDSAVYLCASCFTGGRMYEQYFGPGTRLTVT.

About this clonotype: One end of the junction fails to match germline, which may point to a read error. V usage is TRBV28 and J usage is TRBJ2-7; TRBD1 might be the D (5 bases). CDR1 MDHEN and CDR2 SYDVKM come from the germline V gene. The CDR3 length is 13 residues. Here the CDR3 DNA reads TGTGTCAGCAGTACAGGACGGATCTTCCAAGGGTACTTC. The encoded protein is CVSSTGRIFQGYF.

At least ten counts were recorded for this clonotype. The chain uses TRBV4-1 and TRBJ2-3; the D is unclear. This CDR3 has 15 residues. V shed 3 bases and J shed 2 bases, with 12 bases lying between them. Germline loops: CDR1 MGHRA, CDR2 YSYEKL. CDR3 sequence (DNA): TGCGCCAGCAGCCAGGGATCAGGATCCACAGATACGCAGTATTTT. It codes for CASSQGSGSTDTQYF.

Of note for this clonotype: Germline and junction disagree at one end, which may indicate a read error. The chain carries TRBV19 and TRBJ1-5, with D unclear. The CDR3 consists of 15 residues. CDR1 and CDR2 (germline): LNHDA, SQIVND (reference sequence). The CDR3 DNA reads as TGTGCCAGTGGTTTTATGACAATGGGAAATCAGTCCCAGCATTTT. Encoded protein: CASGFMTMGNQSQHF.

The J gene is TRBJ2-7, the V gene TRBV12-3 or TRBV12-4; D not certain. The CDR3 is 12 residues long. V lost 4 bases and J 5 bases, leaving 9 bases between the germline ends. The CDR3 coding sequence is TGTGCCAGCAGTTCGGTCCAGGACGAGCAGTACTTC. Translating it yields CASSSVQDEQYF.

The chain combines TRBV29-1 with TRBJ1-1, with D maybe TRBD1 (6 bases). CDR1 SQVTM and CDR2 ANQGSEA come from the germline V gene. Trimming pared 5 bases from V and 7 bases from J, leaving 17 bases between. The CDR3 contains 13 residues. The CDR3 protein is CSVTPAGANEAFF. The CDR3 DNA reads TGCAGCGTTACCCCGGCAGGGGCGAATGAAGCTTTCTTT. Supplemented by reference TRBV29-1 and TRBJ1-1, the full variable domain reads SAVISQKPSRDICQRGTSLTIQCQVDSQVTMMFWYRQQPGQSLTLIATANQGSEATYESGFVIDKFPISRPNLTFSTLTVSNMSPEDSSIYLCSVTPAGANEAFFGQGTRLTVV.

This clonotype was found many times. A much larger clone lies a single base off, so this may be a read error. This sequence joins TRBV7-9 and TRBJ2-1; TRBD2 aligns across 8 bases. Looked up from germline, CDR1 is SEHNR and CDR2 is FQNEAQ (reference sequence). The junction had 7 bases not matched to a gene; V was cut back by 2 bases and J by 4 bases. This CDR3 is built from 16 residues. CDR3 in DNA: TGTGCCAGCAGCTTATGGGGACTAGTGGGTTACAATGAGCAGTTCTTC. Translating it yields CASSLWGLVGYNEQFF.

The chain couples TRBV4-1 to TRBJ2-7; 10 bases map to TRBD2. Germline lookup yields CDR1 MGHRA and CDR2 YSYEKL. The V gene end was trimmed by 2 bases and the J gene end by 3 bases; junction bases not matched to a gene: 10. The CDR3 has 17 residues. Here the CDR3 reads CASSQLGETSGDYEQYF. The DNA of the CDR3 is TGCGCCAGCAGCCAACTGGGAGAAACTAGCGGGGACTACGAGCAGTACTTC.

As regards this clonotype: The junction differs from germline at one of its ends, possibly a read error. The chain has TRBV10-3 and TRBJ2-3, with D possibly being TRBD1 (7 bases). The CDR3 has 18 residues. Germline V gene lookup returns CDR1 ENHRY and CDR2 SYGVKD. CDR3: CAISRRILSGEGTDTQYF. CDR3 coding DNA: TGTGCCATCTCAAGAAGGATTCTATCGGGAGAGGGGACAGATACTCAGTATTTT.

Details on this clonotype: A read error may be the cause here, since a much bigger clone is one base away. This rearrangement joins TRBV28 to TRBJ2-7; D tentatively fits TRBD1 or TRBD2 (6 bases each). The V gene's germline CDR1 is MDHEN and CDR2 SYDVKM. CDR3 length: 14 amino acids. The CDR3 protein is CARSSEEGAYEQYF. In DNA form, the CDR3 reads TGTGCCAGGAGTTCGGAGGAGGGGGCCTACGAGCAGTACTTC.

The V and J genes are TRBV4-1 and TRBJ1-6, with no clear D. Germline CDR1 MGHRA, CDR2 YSYEKL. V lost 4 bases and J lost 5, with 15 bases in between. CDR3 size: 16 residues. The CDR3 spells CASSREPGNHNSPLHF. CDR3 in DNA: TGCGCCAGCAGCCGAGAGCCGGGCAACCATAATTCACCCCTCCACTTT.

This clonotype occurred once. This rearrangement joins TRBV6-9 to TRBJ2-3; D may be TRBD2 (6 bases). The germline V gene encodes CDR1 MNHGY and CDR2 SVAAGI. The CDR3 is 16 residues long. V was shortened by 3 bases and J by 2 bases, with 15 bases between the two germline ends. This CDR3 is CASSYSTSGNTDTQYF. CDR3 coding DNA: TGTGCCAGCAGTTACTCGACTAGTGGGAACACAGATACGCAGTATTTT.

This clonotype has ten or more counts. The rearrangement links TRBV28 to TRBJ2-2; 8 positions agree with TRBD2. Germline CDR1 MDHEN, CDR2 SYDVKM. Unmatched junction bases numbered 5, after V lost 2 bases and J lost 6 bases. This CDR3 is 15 amino acids long. The CDR3 is CASSLIGLAPGELFF. The CDR3 region has the DNA TGTGCCAGCAGTTTAATCGGACTAGCCCCCGGGGAGCTGTTTTTT.